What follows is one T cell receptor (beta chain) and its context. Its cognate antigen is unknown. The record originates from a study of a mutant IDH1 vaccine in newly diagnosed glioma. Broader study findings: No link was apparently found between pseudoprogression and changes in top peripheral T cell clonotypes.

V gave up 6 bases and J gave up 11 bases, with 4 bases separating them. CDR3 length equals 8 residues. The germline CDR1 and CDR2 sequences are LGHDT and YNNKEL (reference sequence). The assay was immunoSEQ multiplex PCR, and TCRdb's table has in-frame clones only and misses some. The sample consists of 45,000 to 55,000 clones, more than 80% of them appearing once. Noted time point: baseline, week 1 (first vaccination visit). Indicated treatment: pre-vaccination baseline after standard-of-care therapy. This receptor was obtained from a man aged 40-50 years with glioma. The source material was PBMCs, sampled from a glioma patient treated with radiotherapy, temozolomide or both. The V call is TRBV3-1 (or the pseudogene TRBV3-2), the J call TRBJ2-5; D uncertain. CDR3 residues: CASSGQYF. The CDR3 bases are TGTGCCAGCAGTGGTCAGTACTTC.